This entry is about one T cell receptor (beta chain). The data belong to a study of TIL therapy for anti-PD-1-resistant metastatic lung cancer. The CDR3 sequence is 20 residues long. Time point meaning: pre-treatment sample, taken before nivolumab and TIL therapy. Sequencing used immunoSEQ v3. Produced via immunoSEQ multiplex PCR; TCRdb's table is partial and in-frame only. The sample has 30,000 or so clones; about 70% are singletons. This TCR was sampled from a woman between 25 and 80 years old with non-small cell lung cancer. Material: blood, obtained at baseline. This chain uses TRBV12-1 with TRBJ2-3; TRBD2 is the table's D call, not checked against the DNA. TRBV12-1 is a pseudogene segment. For the CDR3, the DNA is TGTGCCAGCAGCTTCGGGGGACTAGCGGGCAACATAAATAGCACAGATACGCAGTATTTT. It yields the protein CASSFGGLAGNINSTDTQYF.